The T cell receptor (beta chain) under discussion was sequenced for a study of T cells in Graves' hyperthyroidism and ophthalmopathy. Of note for this clonotype: Its antigen is unidentified.

Germline CDR1 reads LGHDT; CDR2 reads YNNKEL (reference sequence). The CDR3 runs 17 residues. J lost 6 bases, V lost 4 bases, and 16 bases had no gene match. Those with hyperthyroidism were 18 to 65 years old, newly diagnosed, and ill for under 2 months. Uncontrolled infection, other autoimmune disease, pregnancy or lactation excluded patients. Amplified regions were TCR beta CDR3 sequences from RNA transcripts. The TCR CDR3 first-round RT-PCR relied on the HTBI primer set. In TCRdb, the multiplex PCR reads were re-called with MiXCR into one record per CDR3 protein. This table holds roughly 180,000 distinct CDR3 sequences, 9.4% found once. Study-level points and caveats: The model anticipated ophthalmopathy a median around six months pre-onset.

Material: blood. The chain employs TRBV3-1 and TRBJ1-1; 8 bases align to TRBD1. The source is a woman between 18 and 29 years old with Graves' hyperthyroidism that later progressed to Graves' ophthalmopathy. DNA for the CDR3: TGTGCCAGCAGCCCCGGGACAGGAAGTTTGGGTTCGGCTGAAGCTTTCTTT. Translation: CASSPGTGSLGSAEAFF. Supplemented by reference TRBV3-1 and TRBJ1-1, the full variable domain reads DTAVSQTPKYLVTQMGNDKSIKCEQNLGHDTMYWYKQDSKKFLKIMFSYNNKELIINETVPNRFSPKSPDKAHLNLHINSLELGDSAVYFCASSPGTGSLGSAEAFFGQGTRLTVV.